This passage covers 18 T cell receptor beta chains from one sample sequenced in a study of immune cell composition in non-small cell lung cancer. Method: immunoSEQ multiplex PCR; TCRdb's copy keeps in-frame clones and lacks some. The sample includes about 7,600 clones, roughly 80% of them seen just once. The sample taken for sequencing was lung tumor tissue. The origin of the receptors is a human donor with non-small cell lung cancer.

This chain connects TRBV20-1 to TRBJ1-2, with TRBD1 matching 8 bases. J was trimmed by 9 bases and V by 5 bases; bases with no gene match: 5. Germline V gene sequence: CDR1 DFQATT, CDR2 SNEGSKA (reference sequence). The CDR3 has 11 amino acids. CDR3 sequence reads: CSAPGQGSYTF. In DNA, the CDR3 is TGCAGTGCTCCCGGACAGGGAAGCTACACCTTC.

This clone showed up just a few times. The chain uses TRBV6-1 and TRBJ2-2; 10 positions match TRBD1. Unmatched junction bases numbered 3, after V lost 5 bases and J lost 3 bases. Looked up from germline, CDR1 is MNHNS and CDR2 is SASEGT. There are 15 residues in the CDR3. The CDR3 DNA follows: TGTGCCAGCAGTTCTGGGACAGGGGACACCGGGGAGCTGTTTTTT. This translates into CASSSGTGDTGELFF.

This clone has just one count. This sequence joins TRBV6-1 and TRBJ2-7; possible D gene TRBD2, 5 bases. CDR3 size: 13 residues. Germline CDR1 reads MNHNS; CDR2 reads SASEGT. V lost 4 bases to trimming and J lost 6 bases, with 13 bases between them. CDR3 sequence reads: CASSGARVGEQYF. In DNA form, the CDR3 reads TGTGCCAGCAGTGGAGCGAGGGTTGGCGAGCAGTACTTC.

As for this clone: A much larger clone lies one base from this, so it may be a read error. This sequence joins TRBV5-1 and TRBJ2-2, with TRBD2 matching over 7 bases. This CDR3 region has 14 residues. From germline, CDR1 is SGHRS and CDR2 YFSETQ. The V and J ends lost 3 bases and 4 bases, in that order; junction bases with no gene match: 3. The CDR3 DNA reads as TGCGCCAGCAGCTCGGGACTAACCACCGGGGAGCTGTTTTTT. Amino acid sequence: CASSSGLTTGELFF.

The chain carries TRBV10-3 and TRBJ1-1, with unresolved D. Germline V CDR1 and CDR2: ENHRY, SYGVKD. This CDR3 is 13 amino acids long. Deletions cut 7 bases from V and 1 base from J, with 10 bases between. CDR3 loop: CAIKIGQNTEAFF. For the CDR3, the DNA is TGTGCCATCAAGATCGGCCAGAACACTGAAGCTTTCTTT.

This clone was seen just once. This chain links TRBV9 with TRBJ2-2; D is unclear. Germline lookup yields CDR1 SGDLS and CDR2 YYNGEE. The CDR3 loop spans 15 amino acids. Deletions cut 4 bases from V and 5 bases from J, with 15 bases between. Written as DNA, the CDR3 is TGTGCCAGCAGCTTGACCACCAGAGGAACCGGGGAGCTGTTTTTT. Its translation is CASSLTTRGTGELFF. Looking up the rest from reference TRBV9 and TRBJ2-2 gives the full variable domain: DSGVTQTPKHLITATGQRVTLRCSPRSGDLSVYWYQQSLDQGLQFLIQYYNGEERAKGNILERFSAQQFPDLHSELNLSSLELGDSALYFCASSLTTRGTGELFFGEGSRLTVL.

The chain combines TRBV5-6 with TRBJ1-1, with unresolved D. V was pared by 4 bases and J by 0 bases, with 13 bases between. Germline CDR1 SGHDT, CDR2 YYEEEE. The CDR3 covers 15 residues. In nucleotides, the CDR3 is TGTGCCAGCAGCCTCTACAAGATCATGAACACTGAAGCTTTCTTT. Amino acid sequence: CASSLYKIMNTEAFF.

V and J are TRBV7-2 and TRBJ2-1; a weak D match, TRBD1 (5 bases). The CDR3 extends over 14 amino acids. The germline V gene encodes CDR1 SGHTA and CDR2 FQGNSA. The germline V and J ends were trimmed by 1 base and 7 bases, with 11 bases remaining between them. CDR3 sequence: CASSLGRANNEQFF. The CDR3 bases are TGTGCCAGCAGCTTAGGCAGGGCTAATAATGAGCAGTTCTTC.

The chain uses TRBV6-6 and TRBJ1-5; weak D call: TRBD1 (6 bases). This CDR3 spans 14 amino acids. CDR1 and CDR2 (germline): MNHNY, SVGAGI (reference sequence). The V end lost 2 bases, the J end lost 7 bases, and 12 bases lay between the germline ends. For the CDR3, the DNA is TGTGCCAGCAGTTACGGCCAGGGGTCACAGCCCCAGCATTTT. This codes for CASSYGQGSQPQHF.

The gene calls are TRBV11-3 and TRBJ2-3; tentatively, D is TRBD2 (6 bases). Germline CDR1 reads SGHNT; CDR2 reads YENEEA. The CDR3 length is 15 residues. V dropped 6 bases and J dropped 4 bases, with 17 bases sitting between them. DNA of the CDR3: TGTGCCAGCAGGGCGGGGAATGGTCAGGCAGATACGCAGTATTTT. Translated: CASRAGNGQADTQYF.

The J gene is TRBJ1-4, the V gene TRBV29-1, with 9 bases matching TRBD1. CDR3 length: 12 amino acids. From germline, CDR1 is SQVTM and CDR2 ANQGSEA. V dropped 8 bases and J dropped 6; count of bases not matched to a gene: 4. The CDR3 here is CSFTGGYEKLFF. The DNA for the CDR3 is TGCAGCTTCACAGGGGGCTATGAAAAACTGTTTTTT.

The chain couples TRBV19 to TRBJ1-4; no definite D call. The CDR3 sequence is 16 residues long. The germline V gene has CDR1 LNHDA and CDR2 SQIVND (reference sequence). V was cut by 8 bases and J by 5 bases, with 21 bases left in between. In nucleotides, the CDR3 is TGTGCCAGTCAAAGGACTTCGCCGCCATACAATGAAAAACTGTTTTTT. As protein: CASQRTSPPYNEKLFF.

V gene TRBV7-2 combines with J gene TRBJ2-5, with D possibly TRBD1 on 5 matching bases. V lost 1 base, J lost 6 bases, and 15 bases lay in between. CDR3 size: 15 residues. Germline values: CDR1 SGHTA, CDR2 FQGNSA. CDR3 nucleotide sequence: TGTGCCAGCAGCTTAGGCAGGGCGGCCGGACAGACCCAGTACTTC. Translating it yields CASSLGRAAGQTQYF.

The V and J genes are TRBV19 and TRBJ1-1; perhaps TRBD1 as D (5 bases). V gave up 3 bases and J gave up 5 bases, with 19 bases separating them. Germline V gene data show CDR1 as LNHDA and CDR2 as SQIVND (reference sequence). The CDR3 extends over 16 amino acids. CDR3 sequence (DNA): TGTGCCAGTAGTATGGGGGGGTGGGCCGGGAGGACTGAAGCTTTCTTT. Translating gives CASSMGGWAGRTEAFF.

The chain uses TRBV7-4 and TRBJ2-7, with 11 bases lining up with TRBD2. J was trimmed by 4 bases and V by 4 bases; bases with no gene match: 6. The CDR3 is 15 amino acids. The germline gives CDR1 SGHVT, CDR2 SQSDAQ. The CDR3 DNA reads TGTGCCAGCAGCTCATCTAGCGGGGGGTTGTACGAGCAGTACTTC. Translating gives CASSSSSGGLYEQYF.

This clone showed up just once. CDR3: CASSSPGQGSSYEQYF. As DNA, the CDR3 is TGTGCCAGCAGCTCCCCGGGACAGGGGTCCTCCTACGAGCAGTACTTC. The V gene is TRBV7-9, the J gene TRBJ2-7; 10 bases agree with TRBD1. J lost 0 bases, V lost 4 bases, and 6 bases had no gene match. The CDR3 has 16 amino acids. The germline gives CDR1 SEHNR, CDR2 FQNEAQ (reference sequence).

The gene calls are TRBV11-3 and TRBJ1-2; 8 bases fit TRBD1. The J segment lost 9 bases and the V segment lost 4 bases, leaving 13 bases of the junction unmatched. The CDR3 totals 15 residues. The V gene's germline CDR1 is SGHNT and CDR2 YENEEA. The CDR3 sequence is CASSSVRGQGLSYTF. Written as DNA, the CDR3 is TGTGCCAGCAGCTCGGTCAGGGGGCAAGGCTTGAGCTACACCTTC.

This clone showed up just once. The rearrangement uses TRBV28 and TRBJ1-4; a weak D match, TRBD1 (5 bases). CDR1 MDHEN and CDR2 SYDVKM come from the germline V gene. This CDR3 contains 18 residues. V was shortened by 2 bases and J by 13 bases, with 29 bases between the two germline ends. The CDR3 sequence is CASSLMGLGGTTSGALFF. CDR3 nucleotide sequence: TGTGCCAGCAGTTTAATGGGCCTCGGAGGGACGACTAGTGGAGCACTGTTTTTT.